The 17 T cell receptor beta chains below all came from one sample that was sequenced in a study of T cell responses to AZD1222 COVID-19 vaccine. Libraries were prepared by immunoSEQ multiplex PCR; TCRdb keeps only in-frame clonotypes and omits some of them. The sample has approximately 90,000 clones, about 90% seen once. Sample: peripheral blood, taken on day 0 of AZD1222 vaccination. These TCRs come from an adult in good health.

The chain uses TRBV27 and TRBJ2-7, with D perhaps TRBD1 (7 bases). Between the trimmed V and J ends, which lost 1 base and 5 bases, there was a span of 12 bases. CDR1 and CDR2 from the germline V gene are MNHEY and SMNVEV (reference sequence). This CDR3 is 14 amino acids long. The chain's CDR3 is CASSLWRGRNEQYF. CDR3 nucleotide sequence: TGTGCCAGCAGTTTATGGAGGGGGCGCAACGAGCAGTACTTC.

The chain recombines TRBV27 with TRBJ1-4; tentative D call: TRBD1 (5 bases). This CDR3 has 15 residues. Germline V gives CDR1 MNHEY, CDR2 SMNVEV (reference sequence). V lost 6 bases, J lost 8 bases, and 19 bases lay in between. CDR3 sequence reads: CASSFSRGSGEKLFF. In DNA, the CDR3 is TGTGCCAGCAGCTTTTCCCGGGGGAGTGGGGAAAAACTGTTTTTT.

This sequence joins TRBV6-5 and TRBJ1-1; TRBD1 might be the D (6 bases). V lost 6 bases and J 4 bases, leaving 18 bases between the germline ends. The CDR3 has 15 residues. CDR1 is MNHEY, CDR2 SVGAGI, per germline. The CDR3, as DNA: TGTGCCAGCAGATGGGACTTCGGCAGGGGCACTGAAGCTTTCTTT. This translates into CASRWDFGRGTEAFF.

The V gene is TRBV19, the J gene TRBJ2-2; D is possibly TRBD1 or TRBD2 (5 bases each). CDR1 LNHDA and CDR2 SQIVND come from the germline V gene (reference sequence). The CDR3 spans 14 residues. The V gene lost 4 bases and the J gene lost 0 bases, with 6 bases spanning the gap. For the CDR3, the DNA is TGTGCCAGTAGTAGGGGACCGAACACCGGGGAGCTGTTTTTT. Translation gives CASSRGPNTGELFF.

V and J are TRBV28 and TRBJ1-5; D gene ambiguous. The CDR3 consists of 16 residues. Per germline, CDR1 MDHEN and CDR2 SYDVKM. V lost 0 bases and J lost 2, with 11 bases in between. In nucleotides, the CDR3 is TGTGCCAGCAGTTTATGGAGCGAGAGTGGCAATCAGCCCCAGCATTTT. Translated, it gives CASSLWSESGNQPQHF. Combining the CDR3 with reference TRBV28 and TRBJ1-5 gives the whole variable domain DVKVTQSSRYLVKRTGEKVFLECVQDMDHENMFWYRQDPGLGLRLIYFSYDVKMKEKGDIPEGYSVSREKKERFSLILESASTNQTSMYLCASSLWSESGNQPQHFGDGTRLSIL.

This clone has more than one count but fewer than ten. This chain's CDR3 is CASRPQGASTEAFF. Here the CDR3 DNA reads TGTGCCAGCAGACCGCAGGGGGCTAGCACTGAAGCTTTCTTT. This chain joins TRBV6-4 and TRBJ1-1; the match to TRBD1 covers 8 bases. The CDR3 has 14 residues. Germline assignment: CDR1 MRHNA and CDR2 SNTAGT. Trimming at V came to 6 bases and at J to 4 bases, leaving 7 bases not matched to a gene.

The chain couples TRBV7-8 to TRBJ2-5, with TRBD1 matching 7 bases. The V gene's germline CDR1 is SGHVS and CDR2 FQNEAQ. Unmatched junction bases numbered 8, after V lost 5 bases and J lost 5 bases. There are 14 residues in the CDR3. The CDR3 loop is CASSVAGGHETQYF. CDR3 coding DNA: TGTGCCAGCAGCGTGGCAGGGGGTCATGAGACCCAGTACTTC.

CDR3 residues: CSARGGFGYTF. For the CDR3, the DNA is TGCAGTGCTAGGGGGGGGTTCGGCTACACCTTC. The chain joins TRBV20-1 to TRBJ1-2; TRBD1 is a possible D gene (5 bases). This CDR3 has 11 amino acids. CDR1 and CDR2 from the germline V gene are DFQATT and SNEGSKA (reference sequence). Trimming took 3 bases from V and 8 from J, leaving 10 bases between them.

The chain carries TRBV19 and TRBJ2-3, with D perhaps matching TRBD1 (6 bases). CDR1 is LNHDA and CDR2 is SQIVND in the germline V gene (reference sequence). The CDR3 is 13 residues long. V was pared by 7 bases and J by 6 bases, with 14 bases between. The CDR3 coding sequence is TGTGCCAGTAAGGGCGAGGGGGTGGATACGCAGTATTTT. This encodes CASKGEGVDTQYF. Full variable domain (missing parts from reference TRBV19 and TRBJ2-3): DGGITQSPKYLFRKEGQNVTLSCEQNLNHDAMYWYRQDPGQGLRLIYYSQIVNDFQKGDIAEGYSVSREKKESFPLTVTSAQKNPTAFYLCASKGEGVDTQYFGPGTRLTVL.

The rearrangement uses TRBV9 and TRBJ2-1, with TRBD2 identical over 10 bases. CDR1 and CDR2 (germline): SGDLS, YYNGEE. V gave up 4 bases and J gave up 0 bases; unmatched junction bases: 4. The CDR3 consists of 16 residues. The CDR3 here is CASSPRLAGSYNEQFF. The CDR3 nucleotides are TGTGCCAGCAGCCCCCGACTAGCGGGCTCCTACAATGAGCAGTTCTTC.

V is TRBV7-2 and J is TRBJ1-1; D possibly corresponds to TRBD1 (5 bases). The CDR3 runs 14 residues. Between the trimmed V and J ends, which lost 5 bases and 7 bases, there was a span of 17 bases. Germline loops: CDR1 SGHTA, CDR2 FQGNSA. The CDR3: CASSLHRSSHEAFF. The CDR3 bases are TGTGCCAGCAGCCTTCACAGGTCTAGTCATGAAGCTTTCTTT.

The chain uses TRBV2 and TRBJ1-1; no firm D call. This CDR3 is built from 13 residues. With 3 bases removed from V and 3 bases from J, the gap between germline ends came to 8 bases. Looked up from germline, CDR1 is SNHLY and CDR2 is FYNNEI. The CDR3 here is CASSEGTDTEAFF. The CDR3 region has the DNA TGTGCCAGCAGTGAGGGTACCGACACTGAAGCTTTCTTT. The entire variable domain, with the rest obtained from reference TRBV2 and TRBJ1-1, is as follows: EPEVTQTPSHQVTQMGQEVILRCVPISNHLYFYWYRQILGQKVEFLVSFYNNEISEKSEIFDDQFSVERPDGSNFTLKIRSTKLEDSAMYFCASSEGTDTEAFFGQGTRLTVV.

V and J are TRBV7-9 and TRBJ1-1; 7 bases map to TRBD1. CDR1 is SEHNR and CDR2 is FQNEAQ in the germline V gene (reference sequence). Unmatched junction bases numbered 10, after V lost 5 bases and J lost 1 base. The CDR3 totals 16 residues. The CDR3 is CASSLPPGTANTEAFF. The CDR3 region has the DNA TGTGCCAGCAGCCTCCCTCCCGGGACAGCGAACACTGAAGCTTTCTTT.

This sequence joins TRBV9 and TRBJ1-6; TRBD1 is a possible D gene (5 bases). Germline CDR1 is SGDLS and CDR2 is YYNGEE. CDR3 size: 15 residues. V was shortened by 5 bases and J by 1 base, with 10 bases between the two germline ends. The CDR3 region is CASRPGRSYNSPLHF. CDR3 bases: TGTGCCAGCAGGCCAGGGAGGTCCTATAATTCACCCCTCCACTTT.

This sequence joins TRBV12-3 or TRBV12-4 and TRBJ1-1, with D hard to call. This CDR3 spans 13 amino acids. V was clipped by 5 bases and J by 0 bases, with 7 bases between them. CDR3 amino acids: CASSLTVNTEAFF. CDR3 coding DNA: TGTGCCAGCAGTCTGACGGTGAACACTGAAGCTTTCTTT.

V is TRBV28 and J is TRBJ1-3; D call uncertain. From germline, CDR1 is MDHEN and CDR2 SYDVKM. The CDR3 is made up of 14 amino acids. V dropped 6 bases and J dropped 0 bases, with 9 bases sitting between them. CDR3 protein: CASRAQNSGNTIYF. The DNA for the CDR3 is TGTGCCAGCAGGGCACAGAACTCTGGAAACACCATATATTTT.

This chain joins TRBV11-3 and TRBJ2-1; no firm D call. The ends were cut back, 0 bases at V and 0 bases at J, with 6 bases in the middle. From germline, CDR1 is SGHNT and CDR2 YENEEA. This CDR3 region has 15 residues. CDR3 amino acids: CASSLDSASYNEQFF. DNA for the CDR3: TGTGCCAGCAGCTTAGATTCGGCCTCCTACAATGAGCAGTTCTTC.